The 25 T cell receptor beta chains below come from one sample, sequenced in a study of T cells in Graves' hyperthyroidism and ophthalmopathy. There were TCR beta CDR3 regions amplified from RNA transcripts. The TCR CDR3 first-round RT-PCR relied on the HTBI primer set. TCRdb itself ran the multiplex PCR reads through MiXCR, one entry per CDR3 protein. The data contain some 600,000 distinct CDR3 sequences, approximately 14% of them singletons. Sequencing was performed on blood. The receptors come from a young woman with Graves' hyperthyroidism that later progressed to Graves' ophthalmopathy.

The chain is built from TRBV9 and TRBJ1-1, with 8 nucleotides matching TRBD1. Germline loops: CDR1 SGDLS, CDR2 YYNGEE. This CDR3 is 14 amino acids long. J was trimmed by 1 base and V by 2 bases; bases with no gene match: 1. CDR3 sequence (DNA): TGTGCCAGCAGCGTGGGACAGGAGAACACTGAAGCTTTCTTT. Translated: CASSVGQENTEAFF.

About this clonotype itself: A read error may produce the germline difference seen at one junction end. V gene TRBV14 combines with J gene TRBJ1-6; D is undetermined. The CDR3 has 16 residues. In germline, CDR1 is SGHDN, CDR2 FVKESK. The CDR3 coding sequence is TGTGCCGGCAGCCAAGTTAAGGCCTCCTATAATTCACCCCTCCACTTT. Its translation: CAGSQVKASYNSPLHF.

Ten or more counts support this clonotype. The gene calls are TRBV11-3 and TRBJ1-4, with D possibly being TRBD1 (5 bases). The CDR3 runs to 16 residues. The germline gives CDR1 SGHNT, CDR2 YENEEA. With 5 bases removed from V and 6 bases from J, the gap between germline ends came to 19 bases. CDR3 nucleotide sequence: TGTGCCAGCAGCCCCCCCACGGGGCCACCGGATGAAAAACTGTTTTTT. This gives the protein CASSPPTGPPDEKLFF.

The CDR3 DNA sequence: TGTGCCAGCAGCTTGAGAACAGGGTCCATTTCCACTGAAGCTTTCTTT. Residues: CASSLRTGSISTEAFF. The gene calls are TRBV5-8 and TRBJ1-1; possible D gene TRBD1, 6 bases. This CDR3 is built from 16 residues. The germline CDR1 and CDR2 sequences are SGHTS and YDEGEE. V lost 1 base and J 4 bases, leaving 17 bases between the germline ends.

This clonotype was observed a handful of times. Mismatch with germline at one junction end may stem from a read error. V gene TRBV28 combines with J gene TRBJ1-2; 7 bases fit TRBD1. The CDR3 extends over 14 amino acids. Per germline, CDR1 MDHEN and CDR2 SYDVKM. The CDR3 DNA is TGTGCCGGCAGTCTCCCAGGGGGTAACTATGGCTACACCTTC. This sequence encodes CAGSLPGGNYGYTF.

The chain couples TRBV6-1 to TRBJ1-2; no definite D call. This CDR3 contains 15 residues. Trimming removed 2 bases from V and 4 bases from J, with 14 bases in between. Germline values: CDR1 MNHNS, CDR2 SASEGT. CDR3 region: CASSETARAAYGYTF. CDR3 in DNA: TGTGCCAGCAGTGAAACGGCACGAGCGGCCTATGGCTACACCTTC.

The table lists this clonotype with many counts. The V call is TRBV12-3 or TRBV12-4, the J call TRBJ2-1; TRBD2 aligns across 7 bases. After removal of 0 bases from V and 6 bases from J, the junction contained 5 bases not matched to a gene. The length of the CDR3 is 15 residues. The CDR3: CASSLAGGPSNEQFF. The CDR3 DNA reads as TGTGCCAGCAGTTTAGCGGGAGGGCCGAGCAATGAGCAGTTCTTC.

The J gene is TRBJ2-5, the V gene TRBV4-3, with a tentative D call TRBD1 (6 bases). The CDR3 is made up of 15 amino acids. Trimming pared 0 bases from V and 6 bases from J, leaving 14 bases between. Germline assignment: CDR1 LGHNA and CDR2 YSLEER. The CDR3, as DNA: TGCGCCAGCAGCCAAGAAGGGCGGCAGGGGAAGACCCAGTACTTC. Encoded protein: CASSQEGRQGKTQYF.

The V gene is TRBV24-1, the J gene TRBJ2-1, with TRBD2 matching 11 bases. The CDR3 has 16 residues. The germline gives CDR1 KGHDR, CDR2 SFDVKD. Trimming took 4 bases from V and 8 from J; bases not matched to a gene: 9. The CDR3 DNA is TGTGCCACCAGTGACCCAACTAGCGGGAGTAAGGATGAGCAGTTCTTC. Amino acid sequence: CATSDPTSGSKDEQFF.

This chain joins TRBV20-1 and TRBJ1-4; the match to TRBD1 covers 12 bases. This CDR3 is 15 amino acids long. With V trimmed by 3 bases and J by 4 bases, 3 bases remained unmatched. Germline V gives CDR1 DFQATT, CDR2 SNEGSKA (reference sequence). The CDR3 DNA is TGCAGTGCTAGGGGGACAGGGGGCGATAATGAAAAACTGTTTTTT. It codes for CSARGTGGDNEKLFF.

This clonotype was found a few times. The rearrangement uses TRBV3-1 and TRBJ1-1; unclear D gene. Germline CDR1 LGHDT, CDR2 YNNKEL (reference sequence). Trimming took off 8 bases at V and 6 bases at J, with 16 bases between the two ends. The CDR3 totals 13 residues. CDR3: CASGGLTSPEAFF. The DNA for the CDR3 is TGTGCCAGCGGAGGCCTTACAAGCCCTGAAGCTTTCTTT.

This clonotype was seen only a few times. V gene TRBV6-1 combines with J gene TRBJ2-3, with D maybe TRBD1 (5 bases). Germline V gene sequence: CDR1 MNHNS, CDR2 SASEGT. The ends were cut back, 6 bases at V and 2 bases at J, with 24 bases in the middle. The CDR3 runs 18 residues. CDR3 in DNA: TGTGCCAGCAGCCGCGCGCCCTTCGCCCAGGGCGTCACAGATACGCAGTATTTT. Its translation is CASSRAPFAQGVTDTQYF.

This clonotype was seen a handful of times. Here the CDR3 DNA reads TGTGCCAGCAGCTTAAACGGTCCCAAAGCTTTCTTT. Translation gives CASSLNGPKAFF. The chain is built from TRBV7-6 and TRBJ1-1; no clear D gene. The V end was cut by 2 bases, the J end by 9 bases, with 10 bases between. CDR3 size: 12 residues. Germline V CDR1 and CDR2: SGHVS, FNYEAQ.

This clonotype has just a few counts. This chain joins TRBV6-5 and TRBJ1-2; tentatively, D is TRBD1 (5 bases). Germline V gene sequence: CDR1 MNHEY, CDR2 SVGAGI. V lost 0 bases and J lost 6, with 14 bases in between. The CDR3 sequence is 15 residues long. The CDR3 DNA follows: TGTGCCAGCAGTTACTCCCAGGGAGGTCAGGATGGCTACACCTTC. This sequence encodes CASSYSQGGQDGYTF.

The CDR3 DNA follows: TGCGCCAGCAGCTGGGACAGGGCCCCCTCCTATGGCTACACCTTC. It is translated as CASSWDRAPSYGYTF. This chain connects TRBV5-1 to TRBJ1-2, with 9 bases that match TRBD1. V gave up 3 bases and J gave up 4 bases; unmatched junction bases: 7. CDR3 size: 15 residues. Germline CDR1 reads SGHRS; CDR2 reads YFSETQ.

This sequence joins TRBV7-8 and TRBJ2-1; no definite D call. Looked up from germline, CDR1 is SGHVS and CDR2 is FQNEAQ. V lost 5 bases, J lost 2 bases, and 13 bases lay in between. CDR3 size: 15 residues. CDR3 sequence reads: CASSLKGYPYNEQFF. The CDR3 nucleotides are TGTGCCAGCAGCCTCAAGGGCTACCCCTACAATGAGCAGTTCTTC.

The chain couples TRBV19 to TRBJ2-1, with 9 bases matching TRBD2. Germline assignment: CDR1 LNHDA and CDR2 SQIVND (reference sequence). This CDR3 is 14 amino acids long. V trimming: 5 bases; J trimming: 4 bases; junction bases outside the gene matches: 3. The CDR3 sequence: CASSEAGGYNEQFF. The CDR3 coding sequence is TGTGCCAGTAGTGAAGCGGGAGGTTACAATGAGCAGTTCTTC.

There are many counts of this clonotype. CDR3 protein: CASSFLRDQPQHF. CDR3 nucleotide sequence: TGTGCCAGCAGTTTCCTCAGGGACCAGCCCCAGCATTTT. The gene calls are TRBV12-3 or TRBV12-4 and TRBJ1-5; D is perhaps TRBD1 (5 bases). This CDR3 region has 13 residues. V was cut by 3 bases and J by 7 bases, with 10 bases left in between.

In this sample, this clonotype turned up many times. The chain employs TRBV4-1 and TRBJ1-1; no reliable D call. The CDR3 extends over 14 amino acids. With 4 bases removed from V and 4 bases from J, the gap between germline ends came to 13 bases. From germline, CDR1 is MGHRA and CDR2 YSYEKL. DNA of the CDR3: TGCGCCAGCAGCCCCTTATCGGGTATCACTGAAGCTTTCTTT. Its translation: CASSPLSGITEAFF.

This clonotype occurred a few times. The chain employs TRBV7-9 and TRBJ1-2, with D tentatively TRBD1 (5 bases). CDR3 length: 14 residues. Trimming left V 5 bases short and J 4 bases short, with 14 bases between. Germline V gene data show CDR1 as SEHNR and CDR2 as FQNEAQ (reference sequence). The CDR3 DNA sequence: TGTGCCAGCAGCCGAGGGGCGGGGCTCTATGGCTACACCTTC. Protein sequence: CASSRGAGLYGYTF. The entire variable domain, with the rest obtained from reference TRBV7-9 and TRBJ1-2, is as follows: DTGVSQNPRHKITKRGQNVTFRCDPISEHNRLYWYRQTLGQGPEFLTYFQNEAQLEKSRLLSDRFSAERPKGSFSTLEIQRTEQGDSAMYLCASSRGAGLYGYTFGSGTRLTVV.

The rearrangement links TRBV20-1 to TRBJ2-1, with a possible D match to TRBD1 (6 bases). The CDR3 runs to 13 residues. Germline V gene data show CDR1 as DFQATT and CDR2 as SNEGSKA (reference sequence). V was clipped by 0 bases and J by 7 bases, with 10 bases between them. The CDR3 is CSARDTGLNEQFF. In nucleotides, the CDR3 is TGCAGTGCTAGAGATACAGGGTTGAATGAGCAGTTCTTC.

As for this clonotype: A read error may be the cause here, since a much bigger clone is one base away. V gene TRBV7-9 combines with J gene TRBJ1-1; no firm D call. The germline gives CDR1 SEHNR, CDR2 FQNEAQ (reference sequence). The CDR3 is 12 residues long. The chain's CDR3 is CAGRRANTEAFF. The DNA for the CDR3 is TGTGCCGGCAGAAGAGCGAACACTGAAGCTTTCTTT.

The gene calls are TRBV9 and TRBJ2-3; 8 bases line up with TRBD2. The CDR3 runs 16 residues. The V segment lost 2 bases and the J segment 1 base; nucleotides outside the gene matches: 6. Germline lookup yields CDR1 SGDLS and CDR2 YYNGEE. CDR3 residues: CASSVVSGIGTDTQYF. Here the CDR3 DNA reads TGTGCCAGCAGCGTGGTTAGCGGGATAGGCACAGATACGCAGTATTTT.

This clonotype was counted only a few times. A clone one base away is much larger, so this may be a read error. The chain carries TRBV11-1 and TRBJ1-1; D is unclear. The CDR3 runs 13 residues. The V gene's germline CDR1 is SGHAT and CDR2 FQDESV (reference sequence). Trimming took off 1 base at V and 7 bases at J, with 10 bases between the two ends. The CDR3 coding sequence is TGTGCCAGCAGCTTAGAAGACTACATTGAAGCTTTCTTT. It specifies CASSLEDYIEAFF.

This clonotype was seen only a few times. CDR3 in DNA: TGTGCCAGCAGTTGGCGCCCAGCGGGAATGGGAGAGACCCAGTACTTC. Translated: CASSWRPAGMGETQYF. J is TRBJ2-5 and V is TRBV6-2 or TRBV6-3, with 7 bases identical to TRBD2. This CDR3 has 16 amino acids. Germline-derived CDR1 and CDR2 are MNHEY and SVGEGT. Trimming removed 4 bases from V and 4 bases from J; junction bases left unmatched: 12.